The 17 T cell receptor beta chains in this list originate from one sample, sequenced in a study of blood T cell repertoires in COVID-19 (dated by TCRdb to about 2020). Libraries were prepared through the immunoSEQ multiplex PCR assay. TCRdb obtained this table from immuneACCESS and retained in-frame rearrangements with V and J assigned. These tables miss some clones; where compared with another copy, unresolved V genes account for less than half of the shortfall, and the remainder is unexplained. The sample table contains some 320,000 clones; only one count was recorded for roughly 89% of them. The top ten clonotypes cover roughly 2.8% of the sample. The sample was PBMCs or T cells enriched from blood (not recorded which). The receptor set was obtained from a woman aged 45-60 years who had been exposed to COVID-19.

This chain uses TRBV5-8 with TRBJ2-7; 8 positions match TRBD1. Unmatched junction bases numbered 4, after V lost 2 bases and J lost 0 bases. The CDR3 loop spans 15 amino acids. Germline V gives CDR1 SGHTS, CDR2 YDEGEE. CDR3 amino acids: CASSFRTGHSYEQYF. The DNA for the CDR3 is TGTGCCAGCAGCTTTAGGACAGGGCACTCCTACGAGCAGTACTTC.

This chain joins TRBV28 and TRBJ2-7, with 8 bases aligning to TRBD1. V lost 5 bases, J lost 4 bases, and 4 bases stayed unmatched. The CDR3 extends over 13 amino acids. CDR1 and CDR2 (germline): MDHEN, SYDVKM. CDR3 sequence: CASSRTGTYEQYF. CDR3 DNA sequence: TGTGCCAGCAGTAGGACAGGGACATACGAGCAGTACTTC.

The chain is built from TRBV2 and TRBJ2-5; 8 bases map to TRBD1. Germline CDR1 SNHLY, CDR2 FYNNEI. Trimming at V came to 0 bases and at J to 4 bases, leaving 4 bases not matched to a gene. The CDR3 consists of 15 residues. Here the CDR3 reads CASSEAFQGAETQYF. CDR3 bases: TGTGCCAGCAGTGAAGCGTTCCAGGGGGCAGAGACCCAGTACTTC. Looking up the rest from reference TRBV2 and TRBJ2-5 gives the full variable domain: EPEVTQTPSHQVTQMGQEVILRCVPISNHLYFYWYRQILGQKVEFLVSFYNNEISEKSEIFDDQFSVERPDGSNFTLKIRSTKLEDSAMYFCASSEAFQGAETQYFGPGTRLLVL.

Concerning this clone: The same CDR3 arises from other DNA sequences in this sample as well. The genes are TRBV3-1 (or the pseudogene TRBV3-2) and TRBJ2-2; 7 bases line up with TRBD1. The CDR3 loop spans 14 amino acids. Unmatched junction bases numbered 1, after V lost 1 base and J lost 5 bases. From germline, CDR1 is LGHDT and CDR2 YNNKEL (reference sequence). For the CDR3, the DNA is TGTGCCAGCAGCCAAGCAGGGGGAACCGGGGAGCTGTTTTTT. Residues: CASSQAGGTGELFF.

This sequence joins TRBV19 and TRBJ2-3, with TRBD1 as a possible D gene (5 bases). CDR3 length: 15 residues. CDR1 is LNHDA, CDR2 SQIVND, per germline (reference sequence). V was trimmed by 4 bases and J by 1 base, leaving 12 bases between them. Here the CDR3 reads CASSNGQARTDTQYF. CDR3 in DNA: TGTGCCAGTAGTAACGGACAAGCTCGCACAGATACGCAGTATTTT.

The chain recombines TRBV7-6 with TRBJ2-3; 8 bases fit TRBD2. V lost 2 bases, J lost 0 bases, and 7 bases stayed unmatched. This CDR3 has 17 residues. Germline V lookup: CDR1 SGHVS, CDR2 FNYEAQ. CDR3 sequence: CASSLTGGGPSTDTQYF. CDR3 in DNA: TGTGCCAGCAGCTTAACGGGCGGGGGGCCTAGCACAGATACGCAGTATTTT.

The J gene is TRBJ1-1, the V gene TRBV6-5; tentatively, D is TRBD1 (5 bases). Germline-derived CDR1 and CDR2 are MNHEY and SVGAGI. The V end was cut by 6 bases, the J end by 3 bases, with 11 bases between. The CDR3 runs 13 residues. The CDR3, as DNA: TGTGCCAGCAGCCGTGACAGAGACACTGAAGCTTTCTTT. It encodes CASSRDRDTEAFF.

The chain couples TRBV5-5 to TRBJ1-5; weak D call: TRBD1 (5 bases). Trimming shortened V by 0 bases and J by 7 bases, and 14 bases separated the two germline ends. Germline V lookup: CDR1 SGHKS, CDR2 YYEKEE (reference sequence). CDR3 length: 15 residues. DNA for the CDR3: TGTGCCAGCAGCTTGGGTTTAGGGGTGGGACAGCCCCAGCATTTT. It yields the protein CASSLGLGVGQPQHF.

The gene calls are TRBV10-3 and TRBJ2-4, with D possibly being TRBD2 (7 bases). CDR3 size: 13 residues. Trimming cost V 5 bases and J 8 bases, with 13 bases left between them. From germline, CDR1 is ENHRY and CDR2 SYGVKD. The CDR3 is CAISTGGGDIQYF. Here the CDR3 DNA reads TGTGCCATCAGTACTGGAGGGGGGGACATTCAGTACTTC.

A few counts support this clone. V is TRBV5-5 and J is TRBJ1-1; 7 bases are shared with TRBD1. V was clipped by 4 bases and J by 1 base; unmatched bases: 7. CDR1 is SGHKS, CDR2 YYEKEE, per germline (reference sequence). This CDR3 spans 15 amino acids. The DNA of the CDR3 is TGTGCCAGCAGCACGGGGGACAGACCGAACACTGAAGCTTTCTTT. Translated: CASSTGDRPNTEAFF.

CDR3 DNA sequence: TGTGCCAGCAGTTACCGGGGGGGTGGCTACACCTTC. This translates into CASSYRGGGYTF. The rearrangement uses TRBV6-5 and TRBJ1-2, with D maybe TRBD1 (5 bases). This CDR3 has 12 amino acids. With 2 bases removed from V and 7 bases from J, the gap between germline ends came to 8 bases. The germline CDR1 and CDR2 sequences are MNHEY and SVGAGI.

The genes are TRBV6-5 and TRBJ1-4; no definite D call. Germline CDR1 reads MNHEY; CDR2 reads SVGAGI. This CDR3 contains 15 residues. Deletions cut 7 bases from V and 0 bases from J, with 12 bases between. In DNA, the CDR3 is TGTGCCAGCACCGCCGGTTATGCAACTAATGAAAAACTGTTTTTT. Translating it yields CASTAGYATNEKLFF.

The chain combines TRBV10-3 with TRBJ2-7; 7 bases align to TRBD1. The length of the CDR3 is 14 residues. Per the germline V gene, CDR1 is ENHRY and CDR2 is SYGVKD. J was trimmed by 1 base and V by 3 bases; bases with no gene match: 3. CDR3 residues: CAISERGPSYEQYF. The CDR3 nucleotides are TGTGCCATCAGTGAAAGGGGGCCATCCTACGAGCAGTACTTC.

The chain is built from TRBV18 and TRBJ1-3; D is ambiguous. Germline lookup yields CDR1 KGHSH and CDR2 LQKENI. Trimming stripped 8 bases from V and 0 bases from J, with 11 bases between. CDR3 size: 14 residues. CDR3 sequence (DNA): TGTGCCAGCCTAGCCGAGCGCTCTGGAAACACCATATATTTT. Translated: CASLAERSGNTIYF. Supplemented by reference TRBV18 and TRBJ1-3, the full variable domain reads NAGVMQNPRHLVRRRGQEARLRCSPMKGHSHVYWYRQLPEEGLKFMVYLQKENIIDESGMPKERFSAEFPKEGPSILRIQQVVRGDSAAYFCASLAERSGNTIYFGEGSWLTVV.

The V and J genes are TRBV7-2 and TRBJ2-3; 8 bases map to TRBD1. The germline V gene has CDR1 SGHTA and CDR2 FQGNSA. The trim removed 5 bases at V and 2 bases at J, leaving 6 bases unmatched. There are 15 residues in the CDR3. The CDR3 coding sequence is TGTGCCAGCAGCACCGTCAGGGGGCCCACAGATACGCAGTATTTT. It translates to CASSTVRGPTDTQYF.

The rearrangement links TRBV18 to TRBJ1-5, with D uncertain. The CDR3 is made up of 15 amino acids. V was shortened by 3 bases and J by 0 bases, with 9 bases between the two germline ends. Germline CDR1 and CDR2: KGHSH and LQKENI. The CDR3 DNA is TGTGCCAGCTCACCCACAGATTATAGCAATCAGCCCCAGCATTTT. It yields the protein CASSPTDYSNQPQHF.

A single count supports this clone. The DNA for the CDR3 is TGTGCCAGCAGCGCGACAGGGGCCGGGGAGCTGTTTTTT. Its translation is CASSATGAGELFF. The J gene is TRBJ2-2, the V gene TRBV11-2, with TRBD1 matching over 8 bases. V was clipped by 5 bases and J by 6 bases; unmatched bases: 2. Germline loops: CDR1 SGHAT, CDR2 FQNNGV. This CDR3 has 13 residues.